One and the same sample provided the 27 T cell receptor beta chains below, sequenced in a study of early T cells in non-severe SARS-CoV-2 infection. TCRdb re-called the 5' RACE reads through MiXCR, storing one row per CDR3 protein. The data show under 65,000 distinct CDR3 sequences, around 13% seen once. Input material: whole blood. These receptor sequences come from an adult who was a healthcare worker with PCR-confirmed SARS-CoV-2 infection or an uninfected control (not recorded which).

The chain links TRBV18 to TRBJ1-6; a weak D match, TRBD1 (5 bases). Trimming removed 4 bases at V and 14 bases at J, with 12 bases between. This CDR3 contains 12 residues. Germline-derived CDR1 and CDR2 are KGHSH and LQKENI. The CDR3 DNA reads as TGTGCCAGCTCACAGGGGAAGGGCTCCCTCCACTTT. Encoded protein: CASSQGKGSLHF.

On this clonotype itself: Germline and junction disagree at one end, which may indicate a read error. This chain uses TRBV7-9 with TRBJ1-6; TRBD1 matches at 7 bases. There are 20 residues in the CDR3. Germline loops: CDR1 SEHNR, CDR2 FQNEAQ (reference sequence). CDR3 nucleotides: TGTGCCAGCAGCCTCCGCCCGGGACAGCGGAGAAACGTGGATAATTCATCCCTCCACTTT. It specifies CASSLRPGQRRNVDNSSLHF.

The genes are TRBV12-3 or TRBV12-4 and TRBJ2-1; 12 nucleotides agree with TRBD2. This CDR3 spans 17 amino acids. V shed 4 bases, J shed 4 bases, and the junction held 8 bases outside the gene matches. The CDR3 coding sequence is TGTGCCAGCAGTTCCCCTAGCGGGGGGGGTCCTTACAATGAGCAGTTCTTC. Amino acids: CASSSPSGGGPYNEQFF.

J is TRBJ2-1 and V is TRBV3-1; TRBD2 agrees at 10 bases. V was pared by 6 bases and J by 7 bases, with 9 bases of the junction left unmatched. CDR3 length: 15 amino acids. The germline V gene encodes CDR1 LGHDT and CDR2 YNNKEL (reference sequence). The CDR3: CASRYERGGLNEQFF. DNA for the CDR3: TGTGCCAGCAGATACGAGCGGGGGGGCCTGAATGAGCAGTTCTTC.

In this sample, this clonotype turned up a few times. The V and J genes are TRBV6-8 and TRBJ2-7; 8 nucleotides align to TRBD1. Germline trimming cut 4 bases from V and 4 bases from J; bases unmatched to any gene: 21. Germline V gene data show CDR1 as MNHGY and CDR2 as SAAAGT. The CDR3 consists of 19 residues. This chain's CDR3 is CASSSAKQSRTGTGYEQYF. The CDR3 nucleotides read TGTGCCAGCAGTTCTGCTAAACAATCCAGGACAGGGACTGGTTACGAGCAGTACTTC.

This rearrangement joins TRBV7-9 to TRBJ2-5; a possible D gene is TRBD1 (6 bases). CDR1 and CDR2 (germline): SEHNR, FQNEAQ (reference sequence). CDR3 size: 17 residues. V lost 5 bases, J lost 2 bases, and 21 bases lay in between. In DNA, the CDR3 is TGTGCCAGCAGCCCCCCGGCGAGTCAGGGGAATCAAGAGACCCAGTACTTC. This translates into CASSPPASQGNQETQYF.

The sample holds a few counts of this clonotype. The V gene is TRBV2, the J gene TRBJ2-3; 8 positions agree with TRBD2. Trimming took 7 bases from V and 9 from J; bases not matched to a gene: 9. Germline V lookup: CDR1 SNHLY, CDR2 FYNNEI. The CDR3 contains 13 residues. In DNA form, the CDR3 reads TGTGCCAGCACGGGACTAGTTGAAGGCACGCAGTATTTT. It translates to CASTGLVEGTQYF.

The genes are TRBV12-3 or TRBV12-4 and TRBJ2-5, with D maybe TRBD2 (5 bases). This CDR3 has 14 residues. V was cut by 7 bases and J by 4 bases, with 16 bases left in between. CDR3 nucleotide sequence: TGTGCCAGCACTGTATTCGGAGGTGCAGAGACCCAGTACTTC. This gives the protein CASTVFGGAETQYF.

This clonotype was seen a handful of times. This chain links TRBV20-1 with TRBJ2-1; 8 bases align to TRBD2. This CDR3 is built from 14 residues. The germline V gene encodes CDR1 DFQATT and CDR2 SNEGSKA (reference sequence). V shed 6 bases and J 4 bases; nucleotides not matched to a gene: 8. The CDR3 DNA reads as TGCAGTGCCCGTAGCGGGGTGGAGTACAATGAGCAGTTCTTC. This codes for CSARSGVEYNEQFF.

On this clonotype: It may be a read error: a sequence one base away is much more abundant. For the CDR3, the DNA is TGCGCCAGCAGCTCGGACTTTACTGAAGATTTCTTT. Translated: CASSSDFTEDFF. This chain joins TRBV5-1 and TRBJ1-1; no firm D call. The CDR3 runs 12 residues. Germline CDR1 SGHRS, CDR2 YFSETQ.

This clonotype was counted at least ten times. The chain carries TRBV7-9 and TRBJ2-7, with 12 bases fitting TRBD1. The CDR3 loop spans 16 amino acids. Germline loops: CDR1 SEHNR, CDR2 FQNEAQ (reference sequence). Trimming took 2 bases from V and 4 from J; bases not matched to a gene: 6. This CDR3 is CASSLLPGQGAYEQYF. The CDR3, as DNA: TGTGCCAGCAGCTTACTGCCGGGACAGGGGGCTTACGAGCAGTACTTC.

This chain links TRBV6-6 with TRBJ1-1; 8 bases map to TRBD1. Trimming cost V 2 bases and J 0 bases; bases outside gene matches: 11. Looked up from germline, CDR1 is MNHNY and CDR2 is SVGAGI (reference sequence). This CDR3 region has 18 residues. The CDR3 region is CASSYGRGQANMNTEAFF. CDR3 DNA: TGTGCCAGCAGTTACGGCCGGGGACAGGCCAATATGAACACTGAAGCTTTCTTT.

The chain links TRBV2 to TRBJ2-7; the D is unclear. Germline V gene data show CDR1 as SNHLY and CDR2 as FYNNEI. The CDR3 has 11 amino acids. Trimming shortened V by 5 bases and J by 12 bases, and 14 bases separated the two germline ends. CDR3 protein: CASSISGIWYF. CDR3 coding DNA: TGTGCCAGCAGTATCTCGGGCATTTGGTACTTC. The full variable domain, in which reference TRBV2 and TRBJ2-7 provide the parts outside the CDR3, is EPEVTQTPSHQVTQMGQEVILRCVPISNHLYFYWYRQILGQKVEFLVSFYNNEISEKSEIFDDQFSVERPDGSNFTLKIRSTKLEDSAMYFCASSISGIWYFGPGTRLTVT.

The rearrangement uses TRBV10-1 and TRBJ1-1; 7 nucleotides align to TRBD1. Germline V gene sequence: CDR1 WNHNN, CDR2 SYGVQD (reference sequence). CDR3 length: 15 residues. V was clipped by 4 bases and J by 1 base; unmatched bases: 6. CDR3 amino acids: CASSVGTDRNTEAFF. In nucleotides, the CDR3 is TGCGCCAGCAGTGTCGGGACAGACAGGAACACTGAAGCTTTCTTT.

V and J are TRBV7-9 and TRBJ2-5, with 7 nucleotides matching TRBD1. The CDR3 has 16 residues. V shed 8 bases and J 0 bases; nucleotides not matched to a gene: 12. Germline CDR1 is SEHNR and CDR2 is FQNEAQ (reference sequence). Here the CDR3 reads CASAHGPGTDQETQYF. CDR3 bases: TGTGCCAGCGCTCACGGCCCGGGGACAGACCAAGAGACCCAGTACTTC.

This clonotype showed up just a few times. This chain links TRBV12-3 or TRBV12-4 with TRBJ2-7, with D possibly TRBD1 on 6 matching bases. The CDR3 spans 14 residues. The V and J ends lost 5 bases and 3 bases respectively, with 14 bases between them. The CDR3 DNA reads as TGTGCCAGCAGTCAGGGGACGGCTATCTACGAGCAGTACTTC. It encodes CASSQGTAIYEQYF.

This clonotype came up a few times. V usage is TRBV11-2 and J usage is TRBJ1-2; TRBD1 matches at 10 bases. The CDR3 consists of 16 residues. CDR1 is SGHAT, CDR2 FQNNGV, per germline. The ends lost 2 bases at V and 7 bases at J; junction bases unmatched: 10. The CDR3 DNA sequence: TGTGCCAGCAGCTTAAGAAAGGACAGGGGGTCTTTTGGCTACACCTTC. Encoded protein: CASSLRKDRGSFGYTF.

V usage is TRBV4-3 and J usage is TRBJ2-3; perhaps TRBD2 as D (6 bases). Trimming took off 1 base at V and 5 bases at J, with 16 bases between the two ends. From germline, CDR1 is LGHNA and CDR2 YSLEER. The CDR3 is 16 residues long. The CDR3 spells CASSQAKRVGLDTQYF. CDR3 bases: TGCGCCAGCAGCCAAGCGAAGCGGGTAGGGCTAGATACGCAGTATTTT.

The table lists this clonotype with many counts. A read error may produce the germline difference seen at one junction end. The V call is TRBV7-7, the J call TRBJ2-1; 7 nucleotides line up with TRBD1. The germline V gene encodes CDR1 SSHAT and CDR2 FNYEAQ (reference sequence). The CDR3 covers 15 residues. CDR3: CASSKNRGAYNEQFF. CDR3 coding DNA: TGTGCTAGCAGCAAGAACAGGGGCGCCTACAATGAGCAGTTCTTC.

This clonotype was seen ten or more times. The chain carries TRBV7-3 and TRBJ2-5; TRBD2 matches 10 bases. Germline CDR1 is SGHTA and CDR2 is FQGTGA. CDR3 length: 15 amino acids. Trimming at V came to 6 bases and at J to 5 bases, leaving 9 bases not matched to a gene. The CDR3 sequence: CASRKSGGAFETQYF. For the CDR3, the DNA is TGTGCCAGCAGGAAAAGCGGGGGGGCGTTTGAGACCCAGTACTTC.

This clonotype was seen many times. V and J are TRBV7-3 and TRBJ2-2, with 8 bases aligning to TRBD1. Germline CDR1 reads SGHTA; CDR2 reads FQGTGA. The CDR3 spans 16 residues. V was pared by 1 base and J by 5 bases, with 6 bases of the junction left unmatched. CDR3: CASSLMPDRATGELFF. DNA for the CDR3: TGTGCCAGCAGCTTAATGCCGGACAGGGCGACCGGGGAGCTGTTTTTT.

This clonotype was seen many times. The J gene is TRBJ2-5, the V gene TRBV19; D possibly corresponds to TRBD1 (5 bases). The ends were cut back, 10 bases at V and 1 base at J, with 19 bases in the middle. The CDR3 contains 15 residues. CDR1 and CDR2 from the germline V gene are LNHDA and SQIVND (reference sequence). CDR3: CANPEVGQPQETQYF. CDR3 bases: TGTGCCAATCCTGAGGTGGGGCAGCCCCAAGAGACCCAGTACTTC.

The chain recombines TRBV15 with TRBJ1-1, with D unresolved. Trimming cost V 8 bases and J 0 bases, with 10 bases left between them. The CDR3 sequence is 13 residues long. Germline CDR1 LNHNV, CDR2 YYDKDF (reference sequence). CDR3 nucleotide sequence: TGTGCCACCGAGACGGGGATGAACACTGAAGCTTTCTTT. Protein sequence: CATETGMNTEAFF. The full variable domain, with the rest looked up from reference TRBV15 and TRBJ1-1, is DAMVIQNPRYQVTQFGKPVTLSCSQTLNHNVMYWYQQKSSQAPKLLFHYYDKDFNNEADTPDNFQSRRPNTSFCFLDIRSPGLGDTAMYLCATETGMNTEAFFGQGTRLTVV.

This clonotype has a count of ten or more. The V call is TRBV7-9, the J call TRBJ1-1, with D possibly TRBD1 on 5 matching bases. The CDR3 length is 19 residues. The germline CDR1 and CDR2 sequences are SEHNR and FQNEAQ (reference sequence). V lost 2 bases to trimming and J lost 7 bases, with 29 bases between them. This CDR3 reads CASSLMGRRAVRQENEAFF. The CDR3 bases are TGTGCCAGCAGCTTAATGGGTCGCAGGGCGGTTCGACAAGAGAATGAAGCTTTCTTT.

This clonotype was recorded many times. The CDR3 nucleotides are TGTGCCAGTAGCCTCACGGACAGGGGTGGTTTAGGGGAGCTGTTTTTT. Amino acids: CASSLTDRGGLGELFF. The rearrangement joins TRBV19 to TRBJ2-2; 9 bases match TRBD1. Trimming took 6 bases from V and 8 from J; bases not matched to a gene: 13. This CDR3 contains 16 residues. Germline CDR1 reads LNHDA; CDR2 reads SQIVND (reference sequence).

This clonotype appeared many times. J is TRBJ2-7 and V is TRBV11-2, with TRBD1 matching 10 bases. V shed 5 bases, J shed 3 bases, and the junction held 4 bases outside the gene matches. Germline V gives CDR1 SGHAT, CDR2 FQNNGV. The CDR3 totals 14 residues. Here the CDR3 DNA reads TGTGCCAGCAGCCCCCGGGACAGGGGCTACGAGCAGTACTTC. Protein: CASSPRDRGYEQYF.

This clonotype was picked up many times. This chain links TRBV2 with TRBJ2-2; D is perhaps TRBD1 (5 bases). The V gene lost 7 bases and the J gene lost 7 bases, with 10 bases spanning the gap. The CDR3 is made up of 12 amino acids. The germline gives CDR1 SNHLY, CDR2 FYNNEI. In DNA form, the CDR3 reads TGTGCCAGCAACCCAGGGTACGGGGAGCTGTTTTTT. It is translated as CASNPGYGELFF.